The 15 T cell receptor beta chains listed next were all sequenced from one sample in a study of shared T cell receptors in the human thymus listed by TCRdb under 2021. Receptor libraries were prepared by the immunoSEQ multiplex PCR assay. TCRdb re-hosts the immuneACCESS table, in-frame sequences only. Its copies lack some clones; in the studies checked, an unresolved V gene accounts for under half of them, and the cause for the rest is not known. Recorded for this sample are about 380,000 clones; roughly 94% of them occurred a single time. The biggest ten clones account for approximately 0.02% of the sample. The sequenced sample consisted of thymocytes. The source of these receptors is a human donor.

The rearrangement uses TRBV19 and TRBJ1-5, with D perhaps matching TRBD1 (6 bases). The CDR3 consists of 13 residues. The V and J ends lost 4 bases and 7 bases respectively, with 11 bases between them. Per germline, CDR1 LNHDA and CDR2 SQIVND (reference sequence). The CDR3: CASSNRERQPQHF. The CDR3 DNA follows: TGTGCCAGTAGTAACAGGGAGCGGCAGCCCCAGCATTTT.

The V call is TRBV7-9, the J call TRBJ2-1; 9 positions match TRBD1. V lost 6 bases and J lost 7; bases outside the gene matches: 10. Germline lookup yields CDR1 SEHNR and CDR2 FQNEAQ (reference sequence). The CDR3 runs to 15 residues. In nucleotides, the CDR3 is TGTGCCAGCAGTCGACTGGGACAGGGTAATAATGAGCAGTTCTTC. The encoded protein is CASSRLGQGNNEQFF.

This chain joins TRBV28 and TRBJ2-7, with no clear D. With 3 bases removed from V and 6 bases from J, the gap between germline ends came to 15 bases. Germline loops: CDR1 MDHEN, CDR2 SYDVKM. The CDR3 is made up of 14 amino acids. The CDR3 loop reads CASSLTEYPVEQYF. The CDR3 nucleotides are TGTGCCAGCAGTTTGACTGAATACCCCGTCGAGCAGTACTTC.

The V call is TRBV10-3, the J call TRBJ2-1; the match to TRBD1 covers 7 bases. CDR1 and CDR2 from the germline V gene are ENHRY and SYGVKD. The CDR3 consists of 15 residues. The trim removed 5 bases at V and 9 bases at J, leaving 13 bases unmatched. CDR3 region: CAISTDRRPMGEQFF. In DNA, the CDR3 is TGTGCCATCAGTACGGACAGGAGGCCCATGGGTGAGCAGTTCTTC.

The rearrangement links TRBV9 to TRBJ2-1; no reliable D call. The germline CDR1 and CDR2 sequences are SGDLS and YYNGEE. The CDR3 totals 16 residues. The V end lost 0 bases, the J end lost 2 bases, and 12 bases lay between the germline ends. The CDR3, as DNA: TGTGCCAGCAGCGTAGGAGGACCCAGCCCCTACAATGAGCAGTTCTTC. Protein: CASSVGGPSPYNEQFF.

V is TRBV27 and J is TRBJ2-6; a possible D gene is TRBD2 (7 bases). The CDR3 contains 18 residues. CDR1 is MNHEY, CDR2 SMNVEV, per germline (reference sequence). Trimming left V 2 bases short and J 2 bases short, with 16 bases between. The CDR3 protein is CASSLGGGAPAGANVLTF. The CDR3 bases are TGTGCCAGCAGTTTAGGGGGGGGCGCCCCGGCTGGGGCCAACGTCCTGACTTTC.

The rearrangement uses TRBV6-5 and TRBJ1-1; 9 bases are a match to TRBD1. V lost 2 bases and J lost 4; bases outside the gene matches: 8. This CDR3 is 16 amino acids long. From germline, CDR1 is MNHEY and CDR2 SVGAGI. The CDR3 sequence: CASSYDIGTGLTEAFF. The CDR3, as DNA: TGTGCCAGCAGTTACGACATCGGGACAGGGCTCACTGAAGCTTTCTTT.

The J gene is TRBJ2-7, the V gene TRBV6-5, with D possibly being TRBD1 or TRBD2 (5 bases each). The CDR3 is 15 residues long. Germline V gene lookup returns CDR1 MNHEY and CDR2 SVGAGI. The V gene lost 6 bases and the J gene lost 7 bases, with 22 bases spanning the gap. The DNA of the CDR3 is TGTGCCAGCAGGGCCCGGTGGGACGCCCGGGGTGAGCAGTACTTC. Its protein product is CASRARWDARGEQYF.

This clone appeared once. The chain has TRBV16 and TRBJ2-7; no reliable D call. Trimming cost V 2 bases and J 2 bases, with 7 bases left between them. CDR1 and CDR2 (germline): KGHSY, FQNENV. This CDR3 region has 13 residues. CDR3 sequence: CASSQSSAYEQYF. As DNA, the CDR3 is TGTGCCAGCAGCCAAAGCAGTGCCTACGAGCAGTACTTC.

This sequence joins TRBV28 and TRBJ1-4; 11 bases map to TRBD1. Germline lookup yields CDR1 MDHEN and CDR2 SYDVKM. The V and J ends lost 5 bases and 2 bases, in that order; junction bases with no gene match: 13. This CDR3 is built from 19 residues. As DNA, the CDR3 is TGTGCCAGCAGTGCCCCGGGACAGGGGGAAGATGGTACTAATGAAAAACTGTTTTTT. Protein: CASSAPGQGEDGTNEKLFF.

The chain couples TRBV13 to TRBJ1-3; D remains unclear. The CDR3 runs 18 residues. The germline V gene encodes CDR1 PRHDT and CDR2 FYEKMQ (reference sequence). V was cut by 5 bases and J by 0 bases, with 20 bases left in between. Here the CDR3 reads CASSRENKRTDSGNTIYF. CDR3 nucleotides: TGTGCCAGCAGCCGAGAAAACAAGCGGACTGACTCTGGAAACACCATATATTTT.

The V gene is TRBV7-8, the J gene TRBJ1-1; D is undetermined. Trimming took 2 bases from V and 3 from J, leaving 13 bases between them. The CDR3 runs to 15 residues. CDR1 is SGHVS, CDR2 FQNEAQ, per germline. The CDR3 is CASSLIVRPYTEAFF. In DNA, the CDR3 is TGTGCCAGCAGCTTAATCGTTAGGCCTTACACTGAAGCTTTCTTT.

The chain recombines TRBV18 with TRBJ2-5; TRBD1 agrees at 7 bases. After removal of 3 bases from V and 3 bases from J, the junction contained 7 bases not matched to a gene. The CDR3 extends over 15 amino acids. Germline V gene data show CDR1 as KGHSH and CDR2 as LQKENI. CDR3 bases: TGTGCCAGCTCACCTAGGGGGCCAAAAAAAGAGACCCAGTACTTC. It codes for CASSPRGPKKETQYF.

The chain joins TRBV5-7 to TRBJ2-2, with a possible D match to TRBD2 (5 bases). TRBV5-7 counts as an open reading frame of uncertain function. Trimming stripped 1 base from V and 3 bases from J, with 13 bases between. The CDR3 has 16 residues. The DNA of the CDR3 is TGTGCCAGCAGCTTGTTTTGGGGAGCAGACACCGGGGAGCTGTTTTTT. It yields the protein CASSLFWGADTGELFF.

As to this clone: The same CDR3 can be traced to other DNA sequences in this sample. The chain links TRBV5-6 to TRBJ1-4; TRBD1 aligns across 11 bases. J was trimmed by 2 bases and V by 3 bases; bases with no gene match: 3. Germline CDR1 and CDR2: SGHDT and YYEEEE. The CDR3 has 16 amino acids. CDR3 region: CASSWGQGGTNEKLFF. The CDR3 DNA follows: TGTGCCAGCAGCTGGGGACAGGGGGGGACTAATGAAAAACTGTTTTTT.